A selection of T cell receptor beta chains follows, all from one sample in a study of blood T cells in healthy people across ages. TCRdb re-analysed the 5' RACE reads in MiXCR, keeping a single row per CDR3 protein. The sample has about a million distinct CDR3 sequences, 45% to 60% seen once. Sequences were obtained from blood. Receptors were obtained from a woman in her fifties or sixties in good health. Both conserved end residues are part of each CDR3. Fields, in order: J gene, V gene, D gene, clone size, CDR3 DNA, CDR3 protein. A D gene is named only where the DNA matches it firmly. Part of the rows lack a size; the others show once, few, many or a class for expanded clones.

>TRBJ2-5|TRBV12-3/TRBV12-4|-|many
TGTGCCAGCAGTTTAAGGGCAGGGTCGGCCGAGACCCAGTACTTC
CASSLRAGSAETQYF
>TRBJ2-5|TRBV6-5|TRBD1|-
TGTGCCAGCAGTTATGGGACAGCGAGACAAGAGACCCAGTACTTC
CASSYGTARQETQYF
>TRBJ1-2|TRBV12-3/TRBV12-4|-|-
TGTGCCAGCTGGGGAGGTGGCTACACCTTC
CASWGGGYTF
>TRBJ2-7|TRBV6-2/TRBV6-3|TRBD2|-
TGTGCCAGCAGATTTTGGACTAGCGGCTCCTACGAGCAGTACTTC
CASRFWTSGSYEQYF
>TRBJ2-7|TRBV20-1|TRBD2|-
TGCAGTGCTAGGGGTGATAGACTAGCGGGAGCGCGCTACGAGCAGTACTTC
CSARGDRLAGARYEQYF
>TRBJ2-7|TRBV27|-|-
TGTGCCAGCAGTCCTTCGACAGAGGGCTACGAGCAGTACTTC
CASSPSTEGYEQYF
>TRBJ2-3|TRBV30|TRBD2|-
TGTGCCTGGAGTGGGGCTAGCGGGAGGATAGATACGCAGTATTTT
CAWSGASGRIDTQYF
>TRBJ2-7|TRBV5-1|-|-
TGCGCCAGCAGCTTGGCCGAATTATCCTACGAGCAGTACTTC
CASSLAELSYEQYF
>TRBJ1-4|TRBV6-1|-|-
TGTGCCAGCAGCGAGGACAGTGCAACTAATGAAAAACTGTTTTTT
CASSEDSATNEKLFF
>TRBJ1-4|TRBV28|TRBD1|-
TGTGCCAGCAGGCTCCCGGCAGGGGGCACTGAAAAACTGTTTTTT
CASRLPAGGTEKLFF
>TRBJ1-5|TRBV6-2/TRBV6-3|-|once
TGTGCCAGCAGTTACGAGGGGACCCAGCCCCAGCATTTT
CASSYEGTQPQHF
>TRBJ2-7|TRBV7-2|TRBD1|-
TGTGCCAGCAGCTTGTATTTCGGACAGGGCTACGAGCAGTACTTC
CASSLYFGQGYEQYF
>TRBJ2-1|TRBV12-3/TRBV12-4|-|-
TGTGCCAGCAGAGACAGGCCGGACAATGAGCAGTTCTTC
CASRDRPDNEQFF
>TRBJ2-3|TRBV7-9|-|-
TGTGCCAGCAGAACCGCGGGCCTTGCGGGCACAGATACGCAGTATTTT
CASRTAGLAGTDTQYF
>TRBJ2-5|TRBV10-3|-|-
TGTGCCATCAGTGAAGTAGCAGTACAAGAGACCCAGTACTTC
CAISEVAVQETQYF
>TRBJ2-1|TRBV10-3|-|few
TGTGCCATCAGTGAGTGGAGAGACAATGAGCAGTTCTTC
CAISEWRDNEQFF
>TRBJ2-7|TRBV4-1|-|many
TGCGCCAGCAGCCAAGGCAGGGGCTCCACCTACGAGCAGTACTTC
CASSQGRGSTYEQYF
>TRBJ2-3|TRBV6-2/TRBV6-3|-|-
TGTGCCAGCAGCTCCCCAGGGACCACAGATACGCAGTATTTT
CASSSPGTTDTQYF
>TRBJ2-3|TRBV24-1|-|few
TGTGCCACCAGTGATCCGGGACGGAGCACAGATACGCAGTATTTT
CATSDPGRSTDTQYF
>TRBJ1-1|TRBV28|-|-
TGTGCCAGCACCGAGGTGGGGGCGGGTCTGAACACTGAAGCTTTCTTT
CASTEVGAGLNTEAFF
>TRBJ2-7|TRBV5-1|TRBD1|-
TGCGCCAGCAGCCCATCGGGACAGGGGGACTACGAGCAGTACTTC
CASSPSGQGDYEQYF
>TRBJ1-5|TRBV6-1|TRBD1|-
TGTGCCAGCAGTACCCGGACAGGGTGGTATAGCAATCAGCCCCAGCATTTT
CASSTRTGWYSNQPQHF
>TRBJ2-5|TRBV20-1|-|few
TGCAGTGCGCGAGTGGGGACTGAGACCCAGTACTTC
CSARVGTETQYF
>TRBJ2-6|TRBV6-6|-|few
TGTGCCAGCATAGTCGGGAGCTCTGGGGCCAACGTCCTGACTTTC
CASIVGSSGANVLTF
>TRBJ2-3|TRBV29-1|-|-
TGCAGTGCCGGGACCCTATTTAACACAGATACGCAGTATTTT
CSAGTLFNTDTQYF
>TRBJ2-3|TRBV30|-|-
TGTGCCTGGAGCAGGTCAGGGATAAGCACAGATACGCAGTATTTT
CAWSRSGISTDTQYF
>TRBJ2-5|TRBV6-6|-|few
TGTGCCAGCAGTTACTCCGCGCCGGGACCTCCAGCCGGGACCCAGTACTTC
CASSYSAPGPPAGTQYF
>TRBJ1-1|TRBV29-1|-|-
TGCAGCGTCGGGACGCTAAGCACTGAAGCTTTCTTT
CSVGTLSTEAFF
>TRBJ2-3|TRBV16|-|-
TGTGCCAGCAGCCAAGAACACGGGGCAGATACGCAGTATTTT
CASSQEHGADTQYF
>TRBJ2-7|TRBV4-2|-|few
TGTGCCAGCAGCCAAGCGACGGGAGTAGCGGAATACGAGCAGTACTTC
CASSQATGVAEYEQYF
>TRBJ2-7|TRBV28|TRBD1|-
TGTGCCAGCAGACGGACAGGGGGCGGTTACGAGCAGTACTTC
CASRRTGGGYEQYF
>TRBJ2-1|TRBV5-1|TRBD2|-
TGCGCCAGCAGCTTGAGACTAGCTTCGGGTTACAATGAGCAGTTCTTC
CASSLRLASGYNEQFF
>TRBJ2-7|TRBV27|TRBD1|few
TGTGCCAGCAGTTCAAGCCGGGACAGCTCCTACGAGCAGTACTTC
CASSSSRDSSYEQYF
>TRBJ2-1|TRBV3-1|TRBD2|once
TGTGCCAGCAGCCAAAAGGGACTAGCGGAGAGGGGGTGGAATGAGCAGTTCTTC
CASSQKGLAERGWNEQFF
>TRBJ2-7|TRBV28|TRBD2|-
TGTGCCAGCAGTTTATCATGGCGGGAGGCCTCCTACGAGCAGTACTTC
CASSLSWREASYEQYF
>TRBJ1-5|TRBV6-5|TRBD1|-
TGTGCCAGCAGTTATCAGGGGGGGCCGGGTCAGCCCCAGCATTTT
CASSYQGGPGQPQHF
>TRBJ2-3|TRBV29-1|-|-
TGCAGCGTTGACATTCAAAAGGCAGATACGCAGTATTTT
CSVDIQKADTQYF